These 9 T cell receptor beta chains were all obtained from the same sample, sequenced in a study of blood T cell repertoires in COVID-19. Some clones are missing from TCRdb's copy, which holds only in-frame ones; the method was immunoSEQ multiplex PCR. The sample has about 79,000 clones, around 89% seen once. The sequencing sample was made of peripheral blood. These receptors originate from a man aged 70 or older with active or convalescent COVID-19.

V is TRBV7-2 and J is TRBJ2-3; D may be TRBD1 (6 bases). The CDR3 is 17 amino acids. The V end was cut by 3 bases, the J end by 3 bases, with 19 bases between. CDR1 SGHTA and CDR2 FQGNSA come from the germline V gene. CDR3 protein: CASSFPTPLRGTDTQYF. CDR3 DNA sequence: TGTGCCAGCAGCTTTCCAACTCCCCTAAGGGGGACAGATACGCAGTATTTT. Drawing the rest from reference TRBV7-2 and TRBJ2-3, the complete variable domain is GAGVSQSPSNKVTEKGKDVELRCDPISGHTALYWYRQSLGQGLEFLIYFQGNSAPDKSGLPSDRFSAERTGGSVSTLTIQRTQQEDSAVYLCASSFPTPLRGTDTQYFGPGTRLTVL.

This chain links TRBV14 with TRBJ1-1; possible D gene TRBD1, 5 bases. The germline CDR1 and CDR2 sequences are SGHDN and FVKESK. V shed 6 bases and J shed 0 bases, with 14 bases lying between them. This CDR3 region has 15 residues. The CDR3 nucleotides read TGTGCCAGCAGGGCGAAAAGGGGATTGAACACTGAAGCTTTCTTT. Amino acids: CASRAKRGLNTEAFF.

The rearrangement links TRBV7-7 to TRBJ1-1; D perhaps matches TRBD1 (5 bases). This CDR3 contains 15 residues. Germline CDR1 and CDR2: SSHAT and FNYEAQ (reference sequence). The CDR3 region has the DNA TGTGCTAGCGCGCCCTTCGGGGGTATGAACACTGAAGCTTTCTTT. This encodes CASAPFGGMNTEAFF.

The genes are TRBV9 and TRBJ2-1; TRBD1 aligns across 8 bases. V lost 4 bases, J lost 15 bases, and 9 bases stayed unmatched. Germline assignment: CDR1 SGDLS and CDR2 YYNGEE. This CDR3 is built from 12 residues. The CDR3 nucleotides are TGTGCCAGCAGCCTAGGACAGGGTTCCCTGTTCTTC. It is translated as CASSLGQGSLFF. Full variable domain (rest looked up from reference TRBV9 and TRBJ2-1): DSGVTQTPKHLITATGQRVTLRCSPRSGDLSVYWYQQSLDQGLQFLIQYYNGEERAKGNILERFSAQQFPDLHSELNLSSLELGDSALYFCASSLGQGSLFFGPGTRLTVL.

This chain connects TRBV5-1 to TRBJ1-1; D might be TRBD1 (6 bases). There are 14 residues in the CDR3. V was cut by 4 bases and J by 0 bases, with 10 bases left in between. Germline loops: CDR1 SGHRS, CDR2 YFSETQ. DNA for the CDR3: TGCGCCAGCAGCCTCAGGGGCCTGAACACTGAAGCTTTCTTT. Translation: CASSLRGLNTEAFF.

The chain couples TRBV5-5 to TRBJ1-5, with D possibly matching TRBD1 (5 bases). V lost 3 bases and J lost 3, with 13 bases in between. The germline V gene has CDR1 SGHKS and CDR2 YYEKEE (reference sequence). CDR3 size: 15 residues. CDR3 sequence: CASSWSQGANQPQHF. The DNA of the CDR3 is TGTGCCAGCAGCTGGTCCCAAGGGGCCAATCAGCCCCAGCATTTT.

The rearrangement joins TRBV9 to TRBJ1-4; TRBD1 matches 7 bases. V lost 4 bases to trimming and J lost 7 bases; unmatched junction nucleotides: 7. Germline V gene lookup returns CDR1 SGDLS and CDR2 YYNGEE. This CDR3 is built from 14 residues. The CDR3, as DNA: TGTGCCAGCAGCAGACAGGGTTCCGGTGAAAAACTGTTTTTT. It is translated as CASSRQGSGEKLFF.

CDR3 DNA sequence: TGCAGTGCTGGCAAGGAGACCCAGTACTTC. The encoded protein is CSAGKETQYF. The genes are TRBV20-1 and TRBJ2-5; no definite D call. In germline, CDR1 is DFQATT, CDR2 SNEGSKA (reference sequence). The CDR3 loop spans 10 amino acids. V was pared by 5 bases and J by 5 bases, with 6 bases between.

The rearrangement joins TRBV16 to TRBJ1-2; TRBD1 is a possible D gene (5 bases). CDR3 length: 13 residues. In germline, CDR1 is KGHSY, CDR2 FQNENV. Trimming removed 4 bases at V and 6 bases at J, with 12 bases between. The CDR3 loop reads CASSRTREDGYTF. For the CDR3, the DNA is TGTGCCAGCAGCCGGACCAGGGAGGATGGCTACACCTTC. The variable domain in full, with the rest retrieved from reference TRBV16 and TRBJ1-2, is GEEVAQTPKHLVRGEGQKAKLYCAPIKGHSYVFWYQQVLKNEFKFLISFQNENVFDETGMPKERFSAKCLPNSPCSLEIQATKLEDSAVYFCASSRTREDGYTFGSGTRLTVV.